Following are 22 T cell receptor beta chains from one sample sequenced in a study of shared clonotypes between healthy human individuals. Measured with immunoSEQ multiplex PCR; TCRdb has only the in-frame clones, and not every one. There are about 980,000 clones in the sample; about 80% occur only once, and over 1.3% lies in the top ten. Sample: memory CD4+ T cells sorted from blood. Specified subset: CD45RA-negative fraction. These receptors all stem from a man aged 18 to 30 in good health.

The sample holds a few counts of this clone. J is TRBJ1-1 and V is TRBV4-2, with D possibly TRBD1 on 5 matching bases. The CDR3 is made up of 15 amino acids. The V gene's germline CDR1 is LGHNA and CDR2 YNFKEQ. Trimming cost V 1 base and J 2 bases, with 11 bases left between them. The CDR3 region is CASSQVGRANTEAFF. The CDR3 DNA sequence: TGTGCCAGCAGCCAAGTGGGCAGGGCTAACACTGAAGCTTTCTTT.

This sequence joins TRBV23-1 and TRBJ2-7, with 10 bases aligning to TRBD1. TRBV23-1 is reported as an ORF; its role is uncertain. V lost 2 bases to trimming and J lost 7 bases; unmatched junction nucleotides: 8. This CDR3 has 15 residues. CDR3: CASSQDRGPSWEQYF. Here the CDR3 DNA reads TGCGCCAGCAGTCAAGACAGGGGGCCTTCTTGGGAGCAGTACTTC.

This sequence joins TRBV7-2 and TRBJ1-2; the match to TRBD1 covers 9 bases. The CDR3 is 14 amino acids. In germline, CDR1 is SGHTA, CDR2 FQGNSA. V was pared by 5 bases and J by 4 bases, with 5 bases of the junction left unmatched. CDR3 DNA: TGTGCCAGCAGCCCCGGGACAGGGATCTATGGCTACACCTTC. This gives the protein CASSPGTGIYGYTF.

The CDR3 region is CASSSMTGGSPNDSSGANVLTF. CDR3 nucleotides: TGTGCCAGCAGTTCGATGACAGGGGGCTCTCCCAATGATAGCTCTGGGGCCAACGTCCTGACTTTC. The chain couples TRBV27 to TRBJ2-6, with 10 bases that match TRBD1. After removal of 4 bases from V and 0 bases from J, the junction contained 18 bases not matched to a gene. The CDR3 has 22 amino acids. The germline V gene encodes CDR1 MNHEY and CDR2 SMNVEV (reference sequence).

The genes are TRBV10-3 and TRBJ1-2, with D tentatively TRBD1 (5 bases). In germline, CDR1 is ENHRY, CDR2 SYGVKD. CDR3 length: 15 residues. V gave up 2 bases and J gave up 5 bases, with 15 bases separating them. In nucleotides, the CDR3 is TGTGCCATCAGTGAGAAGGGGATAGGGTTTTATGGCTACACCTTC. It is translated as CAISEKGIGFYGYTF.

CDR3 sequence reads: CASSVGTANYGYTF. CDR3 coding DNA: TGTGCCAGTAGTGTCGGGACAGCCAACTATGGCTACACCTTC. The rearrangement joins TRBV19 to TRBJ1-2; 7 bases match TRBD1. Germline V gene data show CDR1 as LNHDA and CDR2 as SQIVND (reference sequence). This CDR3 is 14 amino acids long. Trimming removed 5 bases from V and 2 bases from J; junction bases left unmatched: 5.

Of note for this clone: Germline and junction disagree at one end, which may indicate a read error. The same CDR3 can be traced to other DNA sequences in this sample. In nucleotides, the CDR3 is TGTGCTAGCAGCCTACAGGGGTGGGGCTACGAGCAGTACTTC. The encoded protein is CASSLQGWGYEQYF. The chain is built from TRBV7-9 and TRBJ2-7, with TRBD1 matching over 7 bases. The CDR3 spans 14 residues. Germline V gene lookup returns CDR1 SEHNR and CDR2 FQNEAQ (reference sequence).

This clone was seen more than once but under ten times. The same CDR3 also results from other DNA sequences found in this sample. V usage is TRBV2 and J usage is TRBJ1-1; D unclear. In germline, CDR1 is SNHLY, CDR2 FYNNEI. V lost 7 bases, J lost 1 base, and 4 bases lay in between. This CDR3 is 11 amino acids long. CDR3 in DNA: TGTGCCAGCACAGGGAACACTGAAGCTTTCTTT. Translating it yields CASTGNTEAFF.

In DNA, the CDR3 is TGTGCCAGCTCACCGAGACAGGGGGGGGACTATGGCTACACCTTC. Translated, it gives CASSPRQGGDYGYTF. This rearrangement joins TRBV18 to TRBJ1-2, with 9 bases aligning to TRBD1. CDR1 is KGHSH and CDR2 is LQKENI in the germline V gene. The ends lost 3 bases at V and 3 bases at J; junction bases unmatched: 5. There are 15 residues in the CDR3.

This chain uses TRBV7-2 with TRBJ2-1, with D unclear. Germline CDR1 is SGHTA and CDR2 is FQGNSA. The CDR3 has 13 residues. V lost 5 bases and J 8 bases, leaving 13 bases between the germline ends. The CDR3 loop reads CASSPLNRDEQFF. Written as DNA, the CDR3 is TGTGCCAGCAGCCCCCTCAACCGCGATGAGCAGTTCTTC.

The genes are TRBV5-5 and TRBJ2-2; TRBD2 aligns across 9 bases. Looked up from germline, CDR1 is SGHKS and CDR2 is YYEKEE (reference sequence). The V and J ends lost 0 bases and 8 bases, in that order; junction bases with no gene match: 8. The CDR3 consists of 16 residues. In DNA, the CDR3 is TGTGCCAGCAGCTTGGGGGCGGGAGGGCTTCGAGGGGAGCTGTTTTTT. Its translation is CASSLGAGGLRGELFF.

This clone was recorded once. The V gene is TRBV6-1, the J gene TRBJ1-1, with 8 bases aligning to TRBD1. This CDR3 region has 13 residues. Germline-derived CDR1 and CDR2 are MNHNS and SASEGT. J gave up 7 bases and V 4 bases, and 5 bases lay outside the gene matches. The CDR3 region is CASSASGTGEAFF. CDR3 DNA: TGTGCCAGCAGTGCATCCGGGACAGGTGAAGCTTTCTTT.

This sequence joins TRBV4-1 and TRBJ2-1; 7 bases are a match to TRBD1. Germline assignment: CDR1 MGHRA and CDR2 YSYEKL. This CDR3 comprises 15 residues. V trimming: 3 bases; J trimming: 5 bases; junction bases outside the gene matches: 7. The CDR3 region is CASSHPGTANNEQFF. CDR3 nucleotide sequence: TGCGCCAGCAGCCACCCCGGGACAGCAAACAATGAGCAGTTCTTC.

This clone showed up just once. The chain carries TRBV29-1 and TRBJ2-1; TRBD2 matches 12 bases. The CDR3 sequence is 13 residues long. Losses at the gene ends were 5 bases for V and 8 bases for J; bases not matched to a gene: 4. Germline CDR1 SQVTM, CDR2 ANQGSEA. In DNA, the CDR3 is TGCAGCGTTCGTCGACTAGCGGGAGATGAGCAGTTCTTC. Translation gives CSVRRLAGDEQFF.

The chain uses TRBV4-1 and TRBJ2-3; D remains unclear. The V end lost 0 bases, the J end lost 2 bases, and 6 bases lay between the germline ends. The CDR3 has 14 residues. Germline assignment: CDR1 MGHRA and CDR2 YSYEKL. The CDR3 bases are TGCGCCAGCAGCCAAGATAGACCCACAGATACGCAGTATTTT. It translates to CASSQDRPTDTQYF.

Only a few counts were recorded for this clone. The chain has TRBV11-3 and TRBJ2-3, with D perhaps matching TRBD1 or TRBD2 (6 bases each). Germline loops: CDR1 SGHNT, CDR2 YENEEA. There are 17 residues in the CDR3. V dropped 4 bases and J dropped 1 base, with 18 bases sitting between them. For the CDR3, the DNA is TGTGCCAGCAGCTCCAGGCGTTCCGGGGGCCGCACAGATACGCAGTATTTT. Amino acids: CASSSRRSGGRTDTQYF.

This clone was detected once. The rearrangement uses TRBV5-6 and TRBJ2-7; 12 bases line up with TRBD2. This CDR3 comprises 17 residues. Germline CDR1 and CDR2: SGHDT and YYEEEE. Trimming cost V 4 bases and J 2 bases; bases outside gene matches: 10. The CDR3, as DNA: TGTGCCAGCAGCCCCGCCGGGACTAGCGGGCTCGCCTACGAGCAGTACTTC. Translated: CASSPAGTSGLAYEQYF.

The V and J genes are TRBV10-3 and TRBJ1-1; a weak D match, TRBD1 (6 bases). The V end was cut by 1 base, the J end by 0 bases, with 9 bases between. Germline CDR1 and CDR2: ENHRY and SYGVKD. The CDR3 extends over 15 amino acids. The CDR3 sequence: CAISELGALNTEAFF. The CDR3 nucleotides read TGTGCCATCAGTGAGTTGGGGGCGCTGAACACTGAAGCTTTCTTT.

This chain links TRBV7-3 with TRBJ1-1; D is uncertain. Per the germline V gene, CDR1 is SGHTA and CDR2 is FQGTGA. This CDR3 is built from 13 residues. V lost 8 bases to trimming and J lost 3 bases, with 13 bases between them. CDR3 in DNA: TGTGCCAGCCCCCGGACGGAGTACACTGAAGCTTTCTTT. Residues: CASPRTEYTEAFF.

The chain uses TRBV9 and TRBJ2-1; D may be TRBD2 (6 bases). Per the germline V gene, CDR1 is SGDLS and CDR2 is YYNGEE. Trimming removed 2 bases at V and 4 bases at J, with 13 bases between. The CDR3 spans 15 residues. The CDR3 reads CASSVGTQTYNEQFF. CDR3 nucleotide sequence: TGTGCCAGCAGCGTCGGGACTCAAACTTACAATGAGCAGTTCTTC.

The chain carries TRBV11-2 and TRBJ1-2; D is ambiguous. Germline V gene sequence: CDR1 SGHAT, CDR2 FQNNGV. The V end was cut by 6 bases, the J end by 8 bases, with 16 bases between. The CDR3 length is 13 residues. CDR3: CASSPTGLRGYTF. DNA of the CDR3: TGTGCCAGCAGTCCCACCGGGCTCAGAGGCTACACCTTC.

In DNA form, the CDR3 reads TGTGCCAGCATGGGGACAGGGGTTTCACCCCTCCACTTT. Its translation: CASMGTGVSPLHF. This sequence joins TRBV2 and TRBJ1-6; 10 bases fit TRBD1. V lost 7 bases, J lost 9 bases, and 3 bases stayed unmatched. The CDR3 loop spans 13 amino acids. The germline V gene has CDR1 SNHLY and CDR2 FYNNEI.